The source of this T cell receptor (beta chain) is a study of T cells in Graves' hyperthyroidism and ophthalmopathy. Germline V lookup: CDR1 GTSNPN, CDR2 SVGIG (reference sequence). V gave up 3 bases and J gave up 7 bases, with 10 bases separating them. The CDR3 is made up of 13 amino acids. The source material, RNA transcripts, was used to amplify TCR beta CDR3 regions. With the HTBI primer set, the TCR CDR3 went through a first round of RT-PCR. TCRdb redid the calling of the multiplex PCR reads with MiXCR, one entry per CDR3 protein. Among 550,000 to 700,000 distinct CDR3 sequences, roughly 15% were seen once, and the ten largest hold roughly 4.3%. This clonotype was counted between two and nine times.

The gene calls are TRBV30 and TRBJ1-6; unclear D gene. The sample taken for sequencing was blood. The clonotype originates from a middle-aged woman with Graves' ophthalmopathy. Here the CDR3 DNA reads TGTGCCTGGAGGGACCGGCTAAATTCACCCCTCCACTTT. It yields the protein CAWRDRLNSPLHF.